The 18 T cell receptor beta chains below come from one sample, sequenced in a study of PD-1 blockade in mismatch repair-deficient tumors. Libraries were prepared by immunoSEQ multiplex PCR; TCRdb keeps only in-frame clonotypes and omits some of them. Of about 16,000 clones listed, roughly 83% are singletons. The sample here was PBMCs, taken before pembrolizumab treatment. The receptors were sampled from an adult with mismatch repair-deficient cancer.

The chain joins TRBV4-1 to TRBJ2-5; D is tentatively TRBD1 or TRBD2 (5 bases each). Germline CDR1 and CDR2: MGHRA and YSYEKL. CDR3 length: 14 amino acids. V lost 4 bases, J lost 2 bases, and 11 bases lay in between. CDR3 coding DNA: TGCGCCAGCAGCCTCCGGGGACCACAAGAGACCCAGTACTTC. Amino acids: CASSLRGPQETQYF.

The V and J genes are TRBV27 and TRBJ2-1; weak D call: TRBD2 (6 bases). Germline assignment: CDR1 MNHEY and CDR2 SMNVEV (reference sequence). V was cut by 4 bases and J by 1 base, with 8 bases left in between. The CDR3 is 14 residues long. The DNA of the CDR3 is TGTGCCAGCAGTTGGAGGGGTTCCTACAATGAGCAGTTCTTC. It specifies CASSWRGSYNEQFF.

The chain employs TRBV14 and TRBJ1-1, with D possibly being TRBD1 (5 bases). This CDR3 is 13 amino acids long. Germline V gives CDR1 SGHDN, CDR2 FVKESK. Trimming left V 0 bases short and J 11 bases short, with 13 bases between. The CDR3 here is CASSQDSGRWAFF. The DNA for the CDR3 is TGTGCCAGCAGCCAAGATTCGGGGCGATGGGCTTTCTTT.

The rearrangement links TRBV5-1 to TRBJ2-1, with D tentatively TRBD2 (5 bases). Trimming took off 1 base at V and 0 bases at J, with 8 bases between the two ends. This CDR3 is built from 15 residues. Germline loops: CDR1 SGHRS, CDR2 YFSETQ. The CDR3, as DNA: TGCGCCAGCAGCTTGACGGGGAGCTCCTACAATGAGCAGTTCTTC. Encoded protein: CASSLTGSSYNEQFF.

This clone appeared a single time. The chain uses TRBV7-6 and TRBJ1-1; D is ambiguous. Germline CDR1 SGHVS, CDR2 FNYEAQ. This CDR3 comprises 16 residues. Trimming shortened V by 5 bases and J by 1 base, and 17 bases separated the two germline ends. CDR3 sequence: CASSEGSTTTNTEAFF. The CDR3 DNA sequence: TGTGCCAGCAGCGAAGGGAGCACAACCACGAACACTGAAGCTTTCTTT. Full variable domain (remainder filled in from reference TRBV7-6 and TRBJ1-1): GAGVSQSPRYKVTKRGQDVALRCDPISGHVSLYWYRQALGQGPEFLTYFNYEAQQDKSGLPNDRFSAERPEGSISTLTIQRTEQRDSAMYRCASSEGSTTTNTEAFFGQGTRLTVV.

The CDR3 loop reads CASSYHREGTDTQYF. The DNA of the CDR3 is TGTGCCAGCAGTTACCACAGGGAGGGAACAGATACGCAGTATTTT. V is TRBV6-5 and J is TRBJ2-3, with TRBD2 as a possible D gene (7 bases). The CDR3 has 15 residues. V was pared by 2 bases and J by 3 bases, with 12 bases between. The germline V gene has CDR1 MNHEY and CDR2 SVGAGI.

The CDR3 DNA sequence: TGTGCCAGCAGCCGTGGGACTAGTGGGGGCAGTGGCACAGATACGCAGTATTTT. It codes for CASSRGTSGGSGTDTQYF. The chain uses TRBV11-1 and TRBJ2-3; 8 nucleotides match TRBD2. Germline V lookup: CDR1 SGHAT, CDR2 FQDESV (reference sequence). The trim removed 5 bases at V and 1 base at J, leaving 14 bases unmatched. The CDR3 has 18 amino acids. Together with reference TRBV11-1 and TRBJ2-3, the CDR3 gives the full variable domain: EAEVAQSPRYKITEKSQAVAFWCDPISGHATLYWYRQILGQGPELLVQFQDESVVDDSQLPKDRFSAERLKGVDSTLKIQPAELGDSAMYLCASSRGTSGGSGTDTQYFGPGTRLTVL.

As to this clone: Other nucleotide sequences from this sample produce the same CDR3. CDR3 amino acids: CASSYSMEGANVLTF. CDR3 DNA: TGTGCCAGCAGTTACTCGATGGAAGGGGCCAACGTCCTGACTTTC. The J gene is TRBJ2-6, the V gene TRBV6-5; D is unresolved. Germline loops: CDR1 MNHEY, CDR2 SVGAGI. There are 15 residues in the CDR3. Between the trimmed V and J ends, which lost 0 bases and 4 bases, there was a span of 7 bases.

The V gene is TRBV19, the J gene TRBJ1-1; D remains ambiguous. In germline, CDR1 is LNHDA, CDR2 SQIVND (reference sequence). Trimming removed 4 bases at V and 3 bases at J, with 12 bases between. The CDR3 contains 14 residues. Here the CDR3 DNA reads TGTGCCAGTAGTACGACCACGGCCCACACTGAAGCTTTCTTT. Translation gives CASSTTTAHTEAFF.

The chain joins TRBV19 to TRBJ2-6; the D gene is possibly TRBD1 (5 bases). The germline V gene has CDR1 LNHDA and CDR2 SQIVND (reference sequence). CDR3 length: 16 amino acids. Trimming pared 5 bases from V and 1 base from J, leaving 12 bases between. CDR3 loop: CASSVPTGSGANVLTF. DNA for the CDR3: TGTGCCAGTAGTGTCCCAACAGGATCTGGGGCCAACGTCCTGACTTTC.

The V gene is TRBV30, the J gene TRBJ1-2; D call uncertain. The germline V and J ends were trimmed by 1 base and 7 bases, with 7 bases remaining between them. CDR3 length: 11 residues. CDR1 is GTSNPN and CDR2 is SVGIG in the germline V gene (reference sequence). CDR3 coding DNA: TGTGCCTGGAGTGGGGCCTCTGGCTACACCTTC. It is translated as CAWSGASGYTF.

CDR3 protein: CASSFWTSGAYEQYF. The CDR3 DNA follows: TGTGCCAGCAGCTTTTGGACTAGCGGCGCCTACGAGCAGTACTTC. The rearrangement joins TRBV7-9 to TRBJ2-7, with 10 bases that match TRBD2. The CDR3 is 15 amino acids. CDR1 is SEHNR and CDR2 is FQNEAQ in the germline V gene (reference sequence). V gave up 3 bases and J gave up 2 bases; unmatched junction bases: 4. Filled out from reference TRBV7-9 and TRBJ2-7, the complete variable domain reads DTGVSQNPRHKITKRGQNVTFRCDPISEHNRLYWYRQTLGQGPEFLTYFQNEAQLEKSRLLSDRFSAERPKGSFSTLEIQRTEQGDSAMYLCASSFWTSGAYEQYFGPGTRLTVT.

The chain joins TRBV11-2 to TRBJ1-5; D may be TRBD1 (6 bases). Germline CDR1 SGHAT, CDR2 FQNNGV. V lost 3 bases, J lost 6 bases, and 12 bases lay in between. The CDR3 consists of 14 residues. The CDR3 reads CASSLSGAGQPQHF. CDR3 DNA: TGTGCCAGCAGCTTGTCGGGGGCAGGTCAGCCCCAGCATTTT.

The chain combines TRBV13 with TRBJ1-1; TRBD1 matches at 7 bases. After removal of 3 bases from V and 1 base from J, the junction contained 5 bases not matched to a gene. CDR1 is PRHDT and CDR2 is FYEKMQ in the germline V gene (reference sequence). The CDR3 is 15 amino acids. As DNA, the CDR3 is TGTGCCAGCAGCTTCCGACAGGGCCCGAACACTGAAGCTTTCTTT. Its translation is CASSFRQGPNTEAFF.

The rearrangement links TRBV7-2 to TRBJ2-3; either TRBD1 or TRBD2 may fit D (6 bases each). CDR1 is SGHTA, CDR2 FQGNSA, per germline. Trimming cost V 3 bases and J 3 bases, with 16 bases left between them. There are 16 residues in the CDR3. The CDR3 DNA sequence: TGTGCCAGCAGCTTGGGGGGCGCGTCTCTTACAGATACGCAGTATTTT. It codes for CASSLGGASLTDTQYF.

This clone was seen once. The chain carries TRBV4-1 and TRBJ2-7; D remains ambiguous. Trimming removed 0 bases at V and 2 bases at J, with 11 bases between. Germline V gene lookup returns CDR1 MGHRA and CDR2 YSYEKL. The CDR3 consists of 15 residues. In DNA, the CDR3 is TGCGCCAGCAGCCAAGACACGGATTGGACCTACGAGCAGTACTTC. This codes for CASSQDTDWTYEQYF.

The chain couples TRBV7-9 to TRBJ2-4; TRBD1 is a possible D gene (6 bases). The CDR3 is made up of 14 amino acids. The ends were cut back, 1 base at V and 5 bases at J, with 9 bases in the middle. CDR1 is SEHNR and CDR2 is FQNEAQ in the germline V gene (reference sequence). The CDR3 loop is CASSLVGQQNIQYF. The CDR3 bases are TGTGCCAGCAGCTTAGTCGGACAGCAAAACATTCAGTACTTC.

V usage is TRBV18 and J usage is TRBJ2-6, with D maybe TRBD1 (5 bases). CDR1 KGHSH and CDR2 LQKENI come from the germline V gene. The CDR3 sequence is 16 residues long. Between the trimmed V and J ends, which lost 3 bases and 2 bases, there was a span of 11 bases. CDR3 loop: CASSPARGAGANVLTF. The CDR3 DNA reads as TGTGCCAGCTCACCGGCTAGGGGTGCTGGGGCCAACGTCCTGACTTTC.